Below are 10 T cell receptor beta chains sequenced from a single sample in a study of CD8+ T cells in alopecia areata. Isolated RNA was reverse transcribed into cDNA used as the sequencing template. TCRdb keeps only in-frame clones here, not all; method: immunoSEQ multiplex PCR. The profile shows approximately 58,000 clones, around 47% of them singletons. Material: NKG2D-low CD8+ T cells sorted from blood. Receptor source: a human donor with alopecia areata.

The chain has TRBV19 and TRBJ2-1, with TRBD2 matching over 7 bases. Germline V gene lookup returns CDR1 LNHDA and CDR2 SQIVND (reference sequence). V dropped 8 bases and J dropped 15; count of bases not matched to a gene: 10. CDR3 length: 11 residues. The CDR3 DNA sequence: TGTGCCAGTTTATGGGCGGGAGACCTGTTCTTC. Protein sequence: CASLWAGDLFF.

V gene TRBV30 combines with J gene TRBJ2-3, with D possibly being TRBD2 (5 bases). The CDR3 totals 16 residues. The V gene's germline CDR1 is GTSNPN and CDR2 SVGIG (reference sequence). The V end lost 3 bases, the J end lost 2 bases, and 18 bases lay between the germline ends. CDR3 nucleotide sequence: TGTGCCTGGAGCTCCAACACGGGGATGGACACAGATACGCAGTATTTT. This encodes CAWSSNTGMDTDTQYF.

V is TRBV29-1 and J is TRBJ2-7, with D possibly being TRBD1 or TRBD2 (7 bases each). V lost 4 bases to trimming and J lost 3 bases, with 16 bases between them. The CDR3 spans 14 residues. CDR1 is SQVTM, CDR2 ANQGSEA, per germline. The CDR3 sequence: CSVVRDREGYEQYF. DNA of the CDR3: TGCAGCGTTGTGAGAGACAGGGAGGGCTACGAGCAGTACTTC.

The V and J genes are TRBV7-9 and TRBJ2-7; 10 bases are a match to TRBD1. J was trimmed by 2 bases and V by 4 bases; bases with no gene match: 2. Germline CDR1 SEHNR, CDR2 FQNEAQ (reference sequence). This CDR3 region has 14 residues. The CDR3 DNA sequence: TGTGCCAGCAGCTCTGGGACAGGGGCCTACGAGCAGTACTTC. It is translated as CASSSGTGAYEQYF.

This clone has just a few counts. The rearrangement links TRBV29-1 to TRBJ1-1, with D unclear. The CDR3 length is 11 residues. V lost 0 bases, J lost 6 bases, and 5 bases lay in between. Germline V gene data show CDR1 as SQVTM and CDR2 as ANQGSEA. The CDR3 is CSVEEGPEAFF. CDR3 in DNA: TGCAGCGTTGAAGAAGGGCCTGAAGCTTTCTTT.

The chain recombines TRBV5-4 with TRBJ2-3, with a tentative D call TRBD1 (6 bases). Trimming shortened V by 4 bases and J by 8 bases, and 23 bases separated the two germline ends. CDR1 SGHNT and CDR2 YYREEE come from the germline V gene (reference sequence). The CDR3 has 16 residues. The CDR3 region has the DNA TGTGCCAGCAGCGGGTGGGGCAGGGGTGAAAACTCTACGCAGTATTTT. Translated, it gives CASSGWGRGENSTQYF.

This clone occurred a few times. The chain couples TRBV29-1 to TRBJ1-2; TRBD1 is a possible D gene (5 bases). V was cut by 0 bases and J by 4 bases, with 21 bases left in between. This CDR3 contains 17 residues. Germline lookup yields CDR1 SQVTM and CDR2 ANQGSEA. Here the CDR3 DNA reads TGCAGCGTTGAAGATCTGTTATTGGGGGTCGCATCCTATGGCTACACCTTC. Its translation: CSVEDLLLGVASYGYTF.

This chain's CDR3 is CATSRDDRRYEQYF. Written as DNA, the CDR3 is TGTGCCACCAGCAGAGACGACAGGCGCTACGAGCAGTACTTC. This chain connects TRBV15 to TRBJ2-7; the D gene is possibly TRBD1 (6 bases). Germline lookup yields CDR1 LNHNV and CDR2 YYDKDF (reference sequence). V lost 0 bases, J lost 3 bases, and 9 bases lay in between. CDR3 length: 14 residues.

The chain couples TRBV2 to TRBJ1-1; a weak D match, TRBD1 (5 bases). Per the germline V gene, CDR1 is SNHLY and CDR2 is FYNNEI. Trimming took off 9 bases at V and 1 base at J, with 12 bases between the two ends. This CDR3 has 13 residues. CDR3 in amino acids: CARGRGANTEAFF. Written as DNA, the CDR3 is TGTGCCAGAGGAAGGGGCGCGAACACTGAAGCTTTCTTT. Together with reference TRBV2 and TRBJ1-1, the CDR3 gives the full variable domain: EPEVTQTPSHQVTQMGQEVILRCVPISNHLYFYWYRQILGQKVEFLVSFYNNEISEKSEIFDDQFSVERPDGSNFTLKIRSTKLEDSAMYFCARGRGANTEAFFGQGTRLTVV.

In its sample, this clone was seen a few times. This sequence joins TRBV6-5 and TRBJ2-7; D is possibly TRBD2 (5 bases). V was shortened by 0 bases and J by 2 bases, with 8 bases between the two germline ends. The CDR3 consists of 14 residues. The germline V gene has CDR1 MNHEY and CDR2 SVGAGI. The CDR3 nucleotides read TGTGCCAGCAGTTACTCGAGCGGAGCCTACGAGCAGTACTTC. It specifies CASSYSSGAYEQYF.